This T cell receptor beta chain was retrieved from a study of blood T cell repertoires in COVID-19 (dated by TCRdb to the early 2020s). About the investigation overall: Samples covering the acute and convalescent phases of COVID-19 were provided by collaborators in the United States, Italy and Spain. Samples were obtained from the ongoing ImmuneRACE study (first 160 participants) and from about 1,300 subjects provided by 6 global collaborators. Subjects who had been exposed to COVID-19, were actively infected with it, or had recovered from it provided the deeply sampled blood TCRbeta repertoires that made up the dataset. A freely available public database, intended as a resource for researchers studying the immune response to SARS-CoV-2, is where the repertoires were released. Where available, HLA class I and class II types were taken from metadata supplied by the sample provider and were not determined by assay-based typing. The material from the prospective study consisted of cDNA or gDNA derived from T cells, B-cell-depleted T cells, or PBMCs. Nearly every sample came with metadata listing a de-identified subject ID, COVID-19 status, age in years and sex. The study at large found these results: Clinical and demographic metadata were provided uncurated, with the amount varying by source and participant.

Whole blood was collected in K2EDTA tubes by collaborating institutions according to the institutions' own protocols. For TCRbeta analysis, collaborator samples were shipped as frozen whole blood, as isolated PBMCs, or as DNA extracted from either sample type. As to this clone: The antigen it binds to is not known. No much larger clonotype is one base removed from it; base qualities were not supplied.

TCRbeta CDR3 regions were amplified from genomic DNA using the immunoSEQ Assay, a bias-controlled multiplex PCR. The authors' pipeline ran thus. The number of nucleated cells in each sample was estimated by amplification of reference gene primers within the assay. To quantify the absolute abundance of each unique TCRbeta CDR3 rearrangement, sequence reads were collapsed and filtered. For each sample, productive Simpson clonality was calculated as the square root of Simpson's diversity index across productive rearrangements. TCRdb took this table from immuneACCESS and kept in-frame rearrangements with V and J called. Such tables lack part of the clones; where checked against another copy, unresolved V genes explain under half of the gap, and the rest is unexplained. V and J calls and clone size follow that table, whereas D and trimming were derived from the DNA. This sample holds over 20,000 clones; about four fifths were observed only once. 5% to 7% of the sample belongs to the ten largest clones.

V is trimmed back by 4 bases and J by 6 bases, and the junction contains 10 bases that no gene match accounts for. The CDR3 covers 15 residues, taking in both the cysteine and the phenylalanine. Solely the CDR3 DNA is kept, with 45 bases framed from the first base. CDR1 and CDR2 are drawn from the germline V gene: SGHTA, FQGNSA. This TCR came from a human donor in a cohort sampled during active COVID-19. Material for sequencing was peripheral blood. The receptor chain draws on TRBV7-2 and TRBJ2-3, with 7 bases in between that match TRBD2. The CDR3 sequence is CASSWVSGGGDTQYF. The nucleotide sequence reads TGTGCCAGCAGCTGGGTCTCCGGGGGAGGGGATACGCAGTATTTT.